This TCR beta chain appears in the sequencing data of a study of PD-L1 blockade in urothelial cancer. Generated by immunoSEQ multiplex PCR, the TCRdb table keeps only in-frame clones and is missing some. Among under 55,000 clones listed, around four fifths were seen once. The time point was: pretreatment peripheral blood. The patients' disease, urothelial carcinoma, was locally advanced or metastatic. For each patient, 1 to 8 samples were obtained, pretreatment and on-treatment. This CDR3 has 14 amino acids. Germline V gene lookup returns CDR1 KGHSH and CDR2 LQKENI. The V end was cut by 1 base, the J end by 1 base, with 7 bases between.

The chain joins TRBV18 to TRBJ1-1; D not certain. The receptor was derived from a man in his 70s with urothelial cancer. The material was PBMCs, obtained around atezolizumab (anti-PD-L1) treatment. The CDR3 region is CASSPLQTNTEAFF. The CDR3 DNA reads as TGTGCCAGCTCACCACTACAGACGAACACTGAAGCTTTCTTT. The whole variable domain, remainder taken from reference TRBV18 and TRBJ1-1, is NAGVMQNPRHLVRRRGQEARLRCSPMKGHSHVYWYRQLPEEGLKFMVYLQKENIIDESGMPKERFSAEFPKEGPSILRIQQVVRGDSAAYFCASSPLQTNTEAFFGQGTRLTVV.